This T cell receptor (beta chain) was obtained from a study of blood T cell repertoires in COVID-19. Study summary: The United States, Italy and Spain were the sources of the acute and convalescent COVID-19 samples. Sample material is recorded as cDNA or gDNA derived from T cells, B-cell-depleted T cells, or PBMCs.

Trimming cost V 1 base and J 1 base; bases outside gene matches: 8. CDR3 length equals 18 residues. The germline gives CDR1 LGHDT, CDR2 YNNKEL (reference sequence). As processed by the authors: By means of reference gene primer amplification, nucleated cell counts were estimated. TCRdb's copy holds only in-frame clones and misses some; the assay was immunoSEQ multiplex PCR. The V and J calls and clone size come from that table; D and trimming were worked out from the DNA. The sample shows around 50,000 clones, around 92% of them seen only once. This TCR came from a human donor in a cohort sampled during active COVID-19. The gene calls are TRBV3-1 (or the pseudogene TRBV3-2) and TRBJ2-7, with 12 nucleotides matching TRBD2. Sequenced material: peripheral blood. The CDR3 coding sequence is TGTGCCAGCAGCCAAGCGAGGCTAGCGGGGGGGGCGTCCTACGAGCAGTACTTC. It translates to CASSQARLAGGASYEQYF.